What follows describes a single T cell receptor beta chain. The TCR beta library used iRepertoire HTBI primers with Arm-PCR amplification of CDR3. In TCRdb, the multiplex PCR reads were re-called with MiXCR into one record per CDR3 protein. Of 450,000 to 650,000 distinct CDR3 sequences listed, roughly 16% are singletons. The sample comes from a study of regulatory T cells in long-lasting Graves disease. Regarding time point: newly diagnosed GD, antithyroid drugs for less than 3 months. The TCR library was prepared using RNA isolated from PBMCs. This sample also belongs to another study, concerning T cells in Graves' hyperthyroidism and ophthalmopathy.

The sample consisted of peripheral blood mononuclear cells (PBMCs), taken at new diagnosis, from a patient treated with antithyroid drugs. The receptor was isolated from a middle-aged woman with Graves disease.

CDR3 in amino acids: CASRPGGGAINTQYF. The DNA of the CDR3 is TGTGCCAGCAGACCCGGCGGGGGGGCGATAAATACGCAGTATTTT. The chain combines TRBV6-1 with TRBJ2-3; 9 bases line up with TRBD2. The CDR3 has 15 residues. CDR1 is MNHNS, CDR2 SASEGT, per germline. The ends lost 6 bases at V and 7 bases at J; junction bases unmatched: 11.